Only one count was recorded for the clone carrying this T cell receptor (beta chain). The record originates from a study of control samples from healthy donors and cancer patients. The CDR3 covers 14 residues. Trimming cost V 5 bases and J 7 bases; bases outside gene matches: 8. In germline, CDR1 is KGHSH, CDR2 LQKENI. Assay used: immunoSEQ multiplex PCR; TCRdb lists only in-frame clones, some missing. The repertoire holds some 250,000 clones, with around 79% as singletons. The TCR comes from an older woman with lung cancer. Sequencing input: PBMCs. This sequence joins TRBV18 and TRBJ2-7; 10 bases align to TRBD1. CDR3 nucleotide sequence: TGTGCCAGCTCAACCGGGACAGGGGCTAAGGAGCAGTACTTC. This encodes CASSTGTGAKEQYF.